One and the same sample provided the 8 T cell receptor beta chains below, sequenced in a study of cytomegalovirus exposure and HLA in healthy donors. PCR used 60 Vbeta primers and 13 Jbeta primers. This table comes from immunoSEQ multiplex PCR, and its TCRdb copy is limited to in-frame clones, with some not included. Of approximately 260,000 clones listed, around four fifths are singletons. Sample: PBMCs. The receptors derive from a middle-aged woman in good health and CMV-seropositive.

This rearrangement joins TRBV2 to TRBJ2-7; 8 nucleotides line up with TRBD1. This CDR3 contains 15 residues. The junction had 8 bases not matched to a gene; V was cut back by 2 bases and J by 5 bases. Germline CDR1 is SNHLY and CDR2 is FYNNEI. The CDR3 bases are TGTGCCAGCAGTGAAACTCTGGACAGGGCGGACGAGCAGTACTTC. This translates into CASSETLDRADEQYF.

This sequence joins TRBV28 and TRBJ2-7, with 10 bases aligning to TRBD1. The CDR3 spans 12 residues. The germline V gene encodes CDR1 MDHEN and CDR2 SYDVKM. Here the CDR3 reads CATDRGTYEQYF. CDR3 DNA sequence: TGTGCTACGGACAGGGGGACCTACGAGCAGTACTTC.

The rearrangement links TRBV9 to TRBJ2-5; D is perhaps TRBD1 (5 bases). The J call is in doubt because the DNA end fits TRBJ2-7 better. The CDR3 is 14 amino acids. CDR1 SGDLS and CDR2 YYNGEE come from the germline V gene. CDR3 coding DNA: TGTGCCAGCAGCGAGGGGATAGTACGGGCCGAGCAGTACTTC. The encoded protein is CASSEGIVRAEQYF.

This clone came up a few times. This rearrangement joins TRBV4-3 to TRBJ2-2; tentative D call: TRBD1 (6 bases). Deletions cut 0 bases from V and 4 bases from J, with 15 bases between. The CDR3 totals 17 residues. The germline CDR1 and CDR2 sequences are LGHNA and YSLEER. CDR3 sequence: CASSQDPQGPITGELFF. The DNA for the CDR3 is TGCGCCAGCAGCCAAGATCCGCAGGGGCCGATCACCGGGGAGCTGTTTTTT.

V usage is TRBV7-8 and J usage is TRBJ1-6; unclear D gene. Trimming took off 1 base at V and 0 bases at J, with 7 bases between the two ends. CDR3 length: 16 amino acids. Germline CDR1 and CDR2: SGHVS and FQNEAQ. As DNA, the CDR3 is TGTGCCAGCAGCTTAGGTGTCAGCTCCTATAATTCACCCCTCCACTTT. This gives the protein CASSLGVSSYNSPLHF. The full variable domain, with the rest looked up from reference TRBV7-8 and TRBJ1-6, is GAGVSQSPRYKVAKRGQDVALRCDPISGHVSLFWYQQALGQGPEFLTYFQNEAQLDKSGLPSDRFFAERPEGSVSTLKIQRTQQEDSAVYLCASSLGVSSYNSPLHFGNGTRLTVT.

This clone has only one observation. The rearrangement joins TRBV28 to TRBJ2-2; possible D gene TRBD2, 5 bases. Trimming stripped 3 bases from V and 6 bases from J, with 11 bases between. This CDR3 spans 14 amino acids. Germline V CDR1 and CDR2: MDHEN, SYDVKM. The DNA of the CDR3 is TGTGCCAGCAGTTTCGGCGGGTTCTCCGGGGAGCTGTTTTTT. It translates to CASSFGGFSGELFF.

This chain joins TRBV29-1 and TRBJ2-5, with TRBD2 as a possible D gene (5 bases). V was cut by 4 bases and J by 3 bases, with 6 bases left in between. Germline V gene sequence: CDR1 SQVTM, CDR2 ANQGSEA. This CDR3 is built from 11 residues. CDR3 DNA: TGCAGCGTTGCGCGGGAAGAGACCCAGTACTTC. Its translation is CSVAREETQYF.

The rearrangement links TRBV30 to TRBJ2-1; D may be TRBD1 (5 bases). Germline CDR1 GTSNPN, CDR2 SVGIG (reference sequence). This CDR3 has 15 amino acids. V lost 5 bases, J lost 6 bases, and 20 bases lay in between. The DNA for the CDR3 is TGTGCCTGGGATCAAGGGCAAGGCAGGGTCAATGAGCAGTTCTTC. It is translated as CAWDQGQGRVNEQFF.